A selection of T cell receptor beta chains follows, all from one sample in a study of human T cells and chemical hapten exposure. TCRdb re-called the RACE reads through MiXCR, storing one row per CDR3 protein. This table holds roughly 200,000 distinct CDR3 sequences, around 25% found once. Sequencing used whole blood, obtained in connection with sensitization to the hapten diphenylcyclopropenone (DPC). These receptors all come from a woman aged 40 to 49 with alopecia areata. Some clones in this sample may be carry-over from other donors' samples. Each CDR3 is given with its conserved first and last residue. The D gene is left open where the match is weak. Rows may omit the clone size; those that give it use once, few, many or a size class.

TRBJ2-1 | NA | TRBV2 | few | TGTGCCAGCAGTGGGCAGGGAGTGGCGTTCTTC | CASSGQGVAFF
TRBJ2-2 | TRBD1 | TRBV6-1 | NA | TGTGCCAGCAGGGAACTCGCGGGACAGGGGAACACCGGGGAGCTGTTTTTT | CASRELAGQGNTGELFF
TRBJ1-5 | NA | TRBV5-1 | few | TGCGCCAGCAGCCCGGGAACGGGGGGGAGAGGCAATCAGCCCCAGCATTTT | CASSPGTGGRGNQPQHF
TRBJ1-1 | NA | TRBV15 | few | TGTGCCACCAGCACCACCGGGACAAGGAACACTGAAGCTTTCTTT | CATSTTGTRNTEAFF
TRBJ2-7 | NA | TRBV7-2 | few | TGTGCCAGCAGCTTAGGATCGGGTTTTGCCTACGAGCAGTACTTC | CASSLGSGFAYEQYF
TRBJ2-3 | NA | TRBV24-1 | NA | TGTGCCACCAGTGACATAGCGGCCAGCACAGATACGCAGTATTTT | CATSDIAASTDTQYF
TRBJ1-6 | NA | TRBV4-2 | NA | TGTGCCAGCAGTGCTGTACGGGGGGCTGATAATTCACCCCTCCACTTT | CASSAVRGADNSPLHF
TRBJ1-4 | NA | TRBV28 | NA | TGTGCCAGCAGTCTCCCCGGGAGAGGGGAAAAACTGTTTTTT | CASSLPGRGEKLFF
TRBJ2-1 | TRBD2 | TRBV11-1 | many | TGTGCCAGCAGCCCACCACGGGCTAGCGGGAGGATCAGTGAGCAGTTCTTC | CASSPPRASGRISEQFF
TRBJ1-2 | TRBD1 | TRBV18 | few | TGTGCCAGCTCACCCCAGGGACAGACCTATGGCTACACCTTC | CASSPQGQTYGYTF
TRBJ2-7 | NA | TRBV12-3/TRBV12-4 | NA | TGTGCCAGCAGTTTGGGGACCGCCGACCAGTACTTC | CASSLGTADQYF
TRBJ2-5 | NA | TRBV7-2 | NA | TGTGCCAGCAGCTTAGGCACTAGCAGAGAGACCCAGTACTTC | CASSLGTSRETQYF
TRBJ1-1 | NA | TRBV6-4 | few | TGTGCCAGCAGAACACAGGCGGAAGACACTGAAGCTTTCTTT | CASRTQAEDTEAFF
TRBJ1-6 | NA | TRBV27 | NA | TGTGCCAGCAGTTTATCGGGAACAGTTCCCCTCCTCCTCCTCCACTTT | CASSLSGTVPLLLLHF
TRBJ1-2 | NA | TRBV7-2 | NA | TGTGCCAGCAGCTCCTCAGGGCTACCTTTCTATGGCTACACCTTC | CASSSSGLPFYGYTF
TRBJ2-1 | NA | TRBV7-9 | NA | TGTGCCAGCAGCTTAGACAACGTGGGGCATGAGCAGTTCTTC | CASSLDNVGHEQFF
TRBJ2-1 | NA | TRBV7-2 | NA | TGTGCCAGCAGCTCCCACGACTCTGCGGGATCTTACAATGAGCAGTTCTTC | CASSSHDSAGSYNEQFF
TRBJ1-2 | NA | TRBV11-2 | once | TGTGCCAGCAGCCCTCTGTTGGGGAACGGCGGCTACACCTTC | CASSPLLGNGGYTF
TRBJ1-2 | NA | TRBV6-5 | NA | TGTGCCAGCAGCCCCTCCACAGGGCGTGTCGGCTATGGCTACACCTTC | CASSPSTGRVGYGYTF
TRBJ2-6 | NA | TRBV3-1 | NA | TGTGCCAGCAGCCAGAGTGGCTCGAGCGGGGCCAACGTCCTGACTTTC | CASSQSGSSGANVLTF
TRBJ1-6 | NA | TRBV6-1 | NA | TGTGCCAGCAGTGGCCCGGATAATTCACCCCTCCACTTT | CASSGPDNSPLHF
TRBJ1-5 | NA | TRBV19 | few | TGTGCCAGTAGTATTTCAGGAGGCAGGTCCAATCAGCCCCAGCATTTT | CASSISGGRSNQPQHF
TRBJ2-3 | TRBD2 | TRBV7-6 | few | TGTGCCAGCAGCTCTAGCGGGAGCGGGAGAGATACGCAGTATTTT | CASSSSGSGRDTQYF
TRBJ1-5 | NA | TRBV30 | NA | TGTGCCTGGAGTGTTGGGGTCAGCAATCAGCCCCAGCATTTT | CAWSVGVSNQPQHF
TRBJ2-2 | NA | TRBV7-9 | few | TGTGCCAGCAACAAAGGTGGGAGTCGGTCCGGGGAGCTGTTTTTT | CASNKGGSRSGELFF
TRBJ2-1 | NA | TRBV12-3/TRBV12-4 | few | TGTGCCAGCAGTTTTGTTCCGGTCCGGAGCTCCTACAATGAGCAGTTCTTC | CASSFVPVRSSYNEQFF
TRBJ1-6 | NA | TRBV10-3 | NA | TGTGCCATCAGAAAGGAGGGCTATAATTCACCCCTCCACTTT | CAIRKEGYNSPLHF
TRBJ2-2 | NA | TRBV5-1 | few | TGCGCCAGCAGCTCGGGACACGGGGGCACCGGGGAGCTGTTTTTT | CASSSGHGGTGELFF
TRBJ2-1 | NA | TRBV7-2 | NA | TGTGCCAGCAGCTCATTACCTAGATTTCCCAATGAGCAGTTCTTC | CASSSLPRFPNEQFF
TRBJ1-5 | TRBD1 | TRBV20-1 | few | TGCAGTGCTAATCTCGGGACAGGGGTCAATCAGCCCCAGCATTTT | CSANLGTGVNQPQHF